These 13 T cell receptor beta chains were sequenced from one sample in a study of T cell repertoires in cytomegalovirus infection. These TCRs' antigens remain unknown. In TCRdb, the reads were re-called with MiXCR into one record per CDR3 protein. The sample contains 570,000 or so distinct CDR3 sequences, over 35% of which appear only once. The material sequenced was cultured PBMCs, taken from culture after CMV antigen stimulation. These TCRs come from a human donor in good health (CMV status not recorded). Some clones in this sample may be carry-over from other donors' samples.

The sample holds many counts of this clonotype. This chain links TRBV7-2 with TRBJ2-7; TRBD2 agrees at 12 bases. The V and J ends lost 2 bases and 10 bases, in that order; junction bases with no gene match: 9. The CDR3 is 15 residues long. Germline assignment: CDR1 SGHTA and CDR2 FQGNSA. The CDR3 spells CASSLLWTSGTSQYF. The CDR3 DNA follows: TGTGCCAGCAGCTTACTTTGGACTAGCGGGACTTCACAGTACTTC.

The rearrangement joins TRBV4-3 to TRBJ1-4, with D unclear. The germline CDR1 and CDR2 sequences are LGHNA and YSLEER. The CDR3 contains 15 residues. V shed 5 bases and J shed 7 bases, with 17 bases lying between them. The DNA of the CDR3 is TGCGCCAGCAGCTCGTGGAGCGCGGCGGGTGAAAAACTGTTTTTT. It encodes CASSSWSAAGEKLFF.

This clonotype turned up a few times. The V and J genes are TRBV7-9 and TRBJ1-1; TRBD1 agrees at 9 bases. The V and J ends lost 5 bases and 6 bases, in that order; junction bases with no gene match: 10. This CDR3 region has 15 residues. CDR1 is SEHNR, CDR2 FQNEAQ, per germline (reference sequence). Here the CDR3 reads CASSTTGTGIAEAFF. CDR3 in DNA: TGTGCCAGCAGCACTACCGGGACAGGGATCGCTGAAGCTTTCTTT.

This clonotype has a handful of counts. This chain links TRBV7-9 with TRBJ2-3, with TRBD2 matching over 8 bases. In germline, CDR1 is SEHNR, CDR2 FQNEAQ (reference sequence). With V trimmed by 8 bases and J by 5 bases, 12 bases remained unmatched. This CDR3 spans 15 amino acids. The CDR3 here is CASYLGGGLEDTQYF. CDR3 DNA: TGTGCCAGCTACTTAGGCGGGGGGCTAGAAGATACGCAGTATTTT.

The V and J genes are TRBV11-2 and TRBJ1-3, with no clear D. CDR3 size: 17 residues. The germline V and J ends were trimmed by 1 base and 0 bases, with 13 bases remaining between them. Germline CDR1 and CDR2: SGHAT and FQNNGV. CDR3 region: CASSLVSAAASGNTIYF. CDR3 bases: TGTGCCAGCAGCTTAGTTTCGGCGGCAGCCTCTGGAAACACCATATATTTT.

The V gene is TRBV6-1, the J gene TRBJ2-3; the match to TRBD2 covers 9 bases. V was clipped by 6 bases and J by 3 bases; unmatched bases: 10. The CDR3 runs to 16 residues. CDR1 MNHNS and CDR2 SASEGT come from the germline V gene. The CDR3 sequence is CASRRLAGGQTDTQYF. The CDR3 DNA is TGTGCCAGCAGACGCCTGGCGGGGGGGCAGACAGATACGCAGTATTTT.

This clonotype was counted between two and nine times. This chain joins TRBV7-2 and TRBJ2-6; D ambiguous. Germline CDR1 SGHTA, CDR2 FQGNSA. The V end lost 5 bases, the J end lost 3 bases, and 14 bases lay between the germline ends. The CDR3 has 16 residues. CDR3 nucleotide sequence: TGTGCCAGCAGCCTCTCGGGCCAATATGGGGCCAACGTCCTGACTTTC. Its translation: CASSLSGQYGANVLTF.

This clonotype was observed a few times. This chain joins TRBV6-5 and TRBJ2-1; 9 bases are a match to TRBD2. The CDR3 runs 13 residues. The ends lost 7 bases at V and 9 bases at J; junction bases unmatched: 7. CDR1 is MNHEY and CDR2 is SVGAGI in the germline V gene. Here the CDR3 DNA reads TGTGCCAGCACCGTAGCGGGAGCGGTTGAGCAGTTCTTC. Protein: CASTVAGAVEQFF.

The rearrangement joins TRBV10-3 to TRBJ2-1; the match to TRBD1 covers 8 bases. This CDR3 spans 14 amino acids. After removal of 7 bases from V and 6 bases from J, the junction contained 8 bases not matched to a gene. The germline V gene encodes CDR1 ENHRY and CDR2 SYGVKD. CDR3 sequence: CAINSGGLGNEQFF. DNA of the CDR3: TGTGCCATCAATTCAGGGGGCTTGGGCAATGAGCAGTTCTTC.

The chain is built from TRBV20-1 and TRBJ2-1; 10 bases match TRBD2. Per germline, CDR1 DFQATT and CDR2 SNEGSKA (reference sequence). The CDR3 extends over 16 amino acids. V dropped 0 bases and J dropped 4; count of bases not matched to a gene: 6. In nucleotides, the CDR3 is TGCAGTGCTAGAGATCGGGCTAGCGGGGGTTACAATGAGCAGTTCTTC. This sequence encodes CSARDRASGGYNEQFF.

The chain carries TRBV7-2 and TRBJ2-3, with D tentatively TRBD2 (7 bases). The CDR3 sequence is 15 residues long. V was cut by 8 bases and J by 5 bases, with 20 bases left in between. Germline CDR1 SGHTA, CDR2 FQGNSA. In nucleotides, the CDR3 is TGTGCCAGCTTTTCTGGGGGGGGGCGGGGAGATACGCAGTATTTT. It translates to CASFSGGGRGDTQYF.

The chain has TRBV9 and TRBJ2-1; D is undetermined. Trimming removed 0 bases at V and 0 bases at J, with 10 bases between. This CDR3 comprises 16 residues. CDR1 and CDR2 (germline): SGDLS, YYNGEE. CDR3 sequence (DNA): TGTGCCAGCAGCGTAGGATCCCTGAGCTCCTACAATGAGCAGTTCTTC. This gives the protein CASSVGSLSSYNEQFF.

This clonotype was recorded many times. The V and J genes are TRBV7-2 and TRBJ2-5; weak D call: TRBD1 (5 bases). The V end was cut by 1 base, the J end by 5 bases, with 8 bases between. Germline assignment: CDR1 SGHTA and CDR2 FQGNSA. The CDR3 totals 13 residues. In DNA, the CDR3 is TGTGCCAGCAGCTTAGAGGGGCGGGAGACCCAGTACTTC. This encodes CASSLEGRETQYF.